This T cell receptor (beta chain) was observed in a study of CD8+CD57+ T cells in acquired aplastic anemia. Whole-study context: Sorted CD4+ and CD8+ cells yielded DNA averaging around 3.2 ug.

As regards this clonotype: This sequence may be a read error, since a much larger clone differs from it by one base.

For CDR3 and TCR beta VDJ profiling, genomic DNA was the template used. TCRdb reprocessed the reads with MiXCR, giving one entry per CDR3 protein. Here the sample spans some 130,000 distinct CDR3 sequences, 48% being singletons. CDR3 length equals 18 residues. Input material: sorted CD4+, CD8+, or CD8+CD57+ T cells (not recorded which) from PBMCs. This receptor was taken from a human donor in good health, serving as a control. This chain joins TRBV12-3 or TRBV12-4 and TRBJ2-3; TRBD1 might be the D (6 bases). The J call may be incorrect, as the DNA end agrees better with TRBJ1-5. The CDR3 DNA reads TGTGCCAGCAGTTTAGATTTGGGAGGGGGTAGGGAGACAGATACGCAGCATTTT. This translates into CASSLDLGGGRETDTQHF.